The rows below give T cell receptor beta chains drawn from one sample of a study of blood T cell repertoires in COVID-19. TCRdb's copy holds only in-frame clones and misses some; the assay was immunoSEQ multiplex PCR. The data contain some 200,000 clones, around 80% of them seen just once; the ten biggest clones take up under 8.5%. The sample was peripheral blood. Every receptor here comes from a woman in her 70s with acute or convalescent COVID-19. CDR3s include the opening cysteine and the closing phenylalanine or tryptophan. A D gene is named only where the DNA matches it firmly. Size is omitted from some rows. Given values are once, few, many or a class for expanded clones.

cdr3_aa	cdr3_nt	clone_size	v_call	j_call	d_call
CAGTGQGYGYTF	TGTGCCGGGACAGGACAGGGCTATGGCTACACCTTC	-	TRBV28	TRBJ1-2	TRBD1
CASSVSLTRGRGTEAFF	TGTGCCAGCAGCGTAAGTCTCACGAGGGGGCGCGGGACTGAAGCTTTCTTT	-	TRBV9	TRBJ1-1	TRBD1
CATRHDNEKLFF	TGTGCCACCAGACACGATAATGAAAAACTGTTTTTT	-	TRBV10-3	TRBJ1-4	-
CASSSQGFSTDTQYF	TGTGCCAGCAGCTCCCAGGGATTTAGCACAGATACGCAGTATTTT	-	TRBV7-9	TRBJ2-3	-
CASSLGTENTGELFF	TGTGCCAGCAGCTTGGGGACAGAGAACACCGGGGAGCTGTTTTTT	-	TRBV5-5	TRBJ2-2	-
CASRITGGNSPLHF	TGTGCCAGCAGAATAACAGGGGGCAATTCACCCCTCCACTTT	once	TRBV5-4	TRBJ1-6	TRBD1
CASSLGARGGETQYF	TGCGCCAGCAGCTTGGGGGCGCGGGGAGGAGAGACCCAGTACTTC	-	TRBV5-1	TRBJ2-5	-
CASTVGQAYEQYF	TGTGCCAGCACCGTGGGGCAGGCCTACGAGCAGTACTTC	once	TRBV6-5	TRBJ2-7	-
CASSNWVRRGAVF	TGTGCCAGCAGCAACTGGGTACGCCGGGGAGCTGTTTTT	-	TRBV21-1	TRBJ2-2	-
CASSPRGLESPLHF	TGTGCCAGCAGCCCGAGGGGGCTTGAATCACCCCTCCACTTT	once	TRBV14	TRBJ1-6	TRBD1
CASSDRPSSYNSPLHF	TGTGCCAGCAGTGACAGGCCGAGCTCCTATAATTCACCCCTCCACTTT	-	TRBV6-1	TRBJ1-6	-
CASSLGGGTVGYNEQFF	TGTGCCAGCAGCTTAGGCGGGGGGACAGTTGGGTACAATGAGCAGTTCTTC	-	TRBV7-8	TRBJ2-1	-
CASSLEDRGKSPLHF	TGCGCCAGCAGCTTGGAGGACAGGGGTAAGTCACCCCTCCACTTT	-	TRBV5-1	TRBJ1-6	TRBD1
CASSQAGVGYTF	TGTGCCAGCAGCCAGGCAGGGGTTGGCTACACCTTC	-	TRBV3-1/TRBV3-2	TRBJ1-2	-
CSASRTSGGRTDTQYF	TGCAGTGCTAGTAGGACTAGCGGGGGAAGAACAGATACGCAGTATTTT	-	TRBV20-1	TRBJ2-3	TRBD2
CASSPTGYGNTIYF	TGTGCCAGCAGTCCTACAGGCTATGGAAACACCATATATTTT	-	TRBV6-5	TRBJ1-3	-
CASSRAGELFF	TGTGCCAGCAGTAGAGCCGGGGAGCTGTTTTTT	-	TRBV12-3/TRBV12-4	TRBJ2-2	-
CASSLSRTGIGQPQHF	TGTGCCAGCAGTTTATCAAGGACAGGGATCGGTCAGCCCCAGCATTTT	-	TRBV27	TRBJ1-5	TRBD1
CAWTGTVDGYTF	TGTGCCTGGACAGGGACAGTAGATGGCTACACCTTC	-	TRBV30	TRBJ1-2	TRBD1
CASSSKGDGGADTQYF	TGTGCCAGCAGCTCTAAGGGGGATGGGGGAGCAGATACGCAGTATTTT	-	TRBV5-4	TRBJ2-3	-
CASSQQQRGEQYF	TGTGCCAGCAGCCAACAACAAAGGGGGGAGCAGTACTTC	once	TRBV14	TRBJ2-7	-
CASSNPGNGELFF	TGTGCCAGTTCCAACCCAGGGAACGGGGAGCTGTTTTTT	-	TRBV19	TRBJ2-2	-
CASSLMSGGDYEQYF	TGTGCCAGCAGCTTAATGTCAGGGGGCGATTACGAGCAGTACTTC	-	TRBV7-9	TRBJ2-7	TRBD1
CASSRDTDRELIEIETQYF	TGCGCCAGCAGTAGGGACACGGACAGGGAATTGATCGAGATAGAGACCCAGTACTTC	-	TRBV23-1	TRBJ2-5	TRBD1
CATSDPGGARTDTQYF	TGTGCCACCAGTGACCCCGGAGGGGCCCGCACAGATACGCAGTATTTT	-	TRBV24-1	TRBJ2-3	-
CASSFERLEETQYF	TGTGCCAGCAGCTTTGAGAGGCTGGAAGAGACCCAGTACTTC	once	TRBV11-2	TRBJ2-5	-
CASSQSQTSRTETQYF	TGTGCCAGCAGTCAGTCACAGACTAGTCGGACGGAGACCCAGTACTTC	-	TRBV28	TRBJ2-5	-
CASSKGPGGNEQFF	TGTGCCAGCAGTAAAGGGCCAGGGGGCAATGAGCAGTTCTTC	-	TRBV6-4	TRBJ2-1	TRBD1
CASSYGTGDTDTQYF	TGTGCCAGCAGTTACGGGACAGGGGACACAGATACGCAGTATTTT	once	TRBV6-5	TRBJ2-3	TRBD1
CASSMGTGANQPQHF	TGTGCCAGCAGCATGGGGACAGGGGCTAATCAGCCCCAGCATTTT	-	TRBV5-4	TRBJ1-5	TRBD1
CASNGGQRDASEAFF	TGTGCCAGCAACGGGGGACAGCGAGATGCAAGTGAAGCTTTCTTT	-	TRBV2	TRBJ1-1	TRBD1
CASSVRGGPGRTDTQYF	TGCGCCAGCAGCGTCCGGGGGGGTCCAGGGAGGACAGATACGCAGTATTTT	-	TRBV4-3	TRBJ2-3	TRBD2
CASTTGGEANYGYTF	TGTGCCAGTACCACAGGGGGCGAAGCTAACTATGGCTACACCTTC	-	TRBV19	TRBJ1-2	TRBD1
CAWSVPGGNNYGYTF	TGTGCCTGGAGTGTTCCCGGCGGGAATAACTATGGCTACACCTTC	many	TRBV30	TRBJ1-2	-